Sequencing of this T cell receptor (beta chain) was carried out in a study of blood T cell repertoires in COVID-19. Overall study: Specimens from acute and convalescent COVID-19 originated in the United States, Italy and Spain. Sources were T cells, B-cell-depleted T cells, or PBMCs; the material itself was cDNA or gDNA.

Followed longitudinally, the Seattle patients had been enrolled during active infection. As originally analysed: How many nucleated cells were present was estimated from reference gene primer amplification. TCRdb keeps only in-frame clones here, not all; method: immunoSEQ multiplex PCR. The D gene and trimming were derived from the DNA, and the V and J assignments and clone size from that table. The sample holds about 250,000 clones, about 83% seen once. This TCR came from a woman aged 80 or older with COVID-19, enrolled during active disease. The sequenced sample was peripheral blood.

The CDR3 sequence: CASSLQGRNTEAFF. As DNA, the CDR3 is TGTGCCAGCAGCTTGCAGGGAAGAAACACTGAAGCTTTCTTT. The J gene is TRBJ1-1, the V gene TRBV7-9; TRBD1 might be the D (5 bases). V was cut by 3 bases and J by 2 bases, with 10 bases left in between. CDR1 and CDR2 (germline): SEHNR, FQNEAQ (reference sequence). The CDR3 totals 14 residues.